Each of the 28 T cell receptor beta chains below was sequenced from the same sample in a study of cytomegalovirus exposure and HLA in healthy donors. Sequencing used immunoSEQ multiplex PCR; TCRdb keeps in-frame clones, though not all of them. The sample yields under 300,000 clones, 90% seen once. The sample taken for sequencing was PBMCs. Receptors originate from a woman between 18 and 29 years old in good health and CMV-seronegative.

The rearrangement joins TRBV2 to TRBJ1-1; D is ambiguous. The V and J ends lost 9 bases and 6 bases respectively, with 14 bases between them. This CDR3 is built from 12 residues. The germline CDR1 and CDR2 sequences are SNHLY and FYNNEI. CDR3 DNA sequence: TGTGCCAGTGTGGGAGTTGGGGCTGAAGCTTTCTTT. It yields the protein CASVGVGAEAFF.

The chain recombines TRBV29-1 with TRBJ1-1, with a weak D call TRBD1 (6 bases). The germline V gene encodes CDR1 SQVTM and CDR2 ANQGSEA. CDR3 size: 12 residues. V lost 5 bases, J lost 7 bases, and 14 bases lay in between. In nucleotides, the CDR3 is TGCAGCGTTTCCGGCGGGGGCGATGAAGCTTTCTTT. It yields the protein CSVSGGGDEAFF.

The chain uses TRBV6-5 and TRBJ1-1, with TRBD1 matching over 8 bases. The J segment lost 0 bases and the V segment lost 7 bases, leaving 4 bases of the junction unmatched. Germline V CDR1 and CDR2: MNHEY, SVGAGI. This CDR3 is 14 amino acids long. This CDR3 is CASNADRVNTEAFF. For the CDR3, the DNA is TGTGCCAGCAACGCGGACAGGGTGAACACTGAAGCTTTCTTT.

This chain connects TRBV6-5 to TRBJ1-2, with D perhaps matching TRBD1 (6 bases). CDR3 length: 13 amino acids. V lost 6 bases and J 8 bases, leaving 16 bases between the germline ends. Looked up from germline, CDR1 is MNHEY and CDR2 is SVGAGI. The CDR3 sequence: CASRNTGLKGYTF. CDR3 DNA sequence: TGTGCCAGCAGAAATACAGGGTTGAAGGGCTACACCTTC.

The J gene is TRBJ2-7, the V gene TRBV7-2; D uncertain. V lost 5 bases and J 3 bases, leaving 17 bases between the germline ends. Looked up from germline, CDR1 is SGHTA and CDR2 is FQGNSA. This CDR3 comprises 15 residues. CDR3 residues: CASSHWVADNYEQYF. The CDR3 DNA sequence: TGTGCCAGCAGCCATTGGGTCGCGGATAACTACGAGCAGTACTTC.

To note about this clone: Other DNA sequences from this sample encode an identical CDR3 as well. The rearrangement joins TRBV13 to TRBJ2-2; D gene unclear. The V end lost 5 bases, the J end lost 5 bases, and 6 bases lay between the germline ends. Per the germline V gene, CDR1 is PRHDT and CDR2 is FYEKMQ (reference sequence). The CDR3 loop spans 12 amino acids. CDR3 in DNA: TGTGCCAGCAGCCCGCAGACCGGGGAGCTGTTTTTT. The encoded protein is CASSPQTGELFF.

The chain is built from TRBV5-4 and TRBJ1-2, with 9 bases matching TRBD1. Germline trimming cut 4 bases from V and 0 bases from J; bases unmatched to any gene: 7. This CDR3 contains 16 residues. Germline CDR1 is SGHNT and CDR2 is YYREEE (reference sequence). As DNA, the CDR3 is TGTGCCAGCAGCATCACAGGGGGCGCAGCTAACTATGGCTACACCTTC. This encodes CASSITGGAANYGYTF.

The chain is built from TRBV13 and TRBJ1-2, with TRBD1 as a possible D gene (6 bases). This CDR3 has 15 residues. Per germline, CDR1 PRHDT and CDR2 FYEKMQ (reference sequence). Trimming removed 1 base at V and 5 bases at J, with 14 bases between. The CDR3 is CASSLEDRSPYGYTF. In DNA form, the CDR3 reads TGTGCCAGCAGCTTAGAGGACAGATCTCCGTATGGCTACACCTTC.

The V gene is TRBV6-4, the J gene TRBJ2-3; D call uncertain. Germline CDR1 and CDR2: MRHNA and SNTAGT. V shed 4 bases and J shed 1 base, with 6 bases lying between them. This CDR3 has 13 amino acids. CDR3 protein: CASSVVGTDTQYF. CDR3 in DNA: TGTGCCAGCAGTGTTGTCGGCACAGATACGCAGTATTTT.

This chain uses TRBV6-5 with TRBJ2-7, with a possible D match to TRBD1 (6 bases). Germline CDR1 MNHEY, CDR2 SVGAGI. The CDR3 loop spans 14 amino acids. Trimming removed 5 bases from V and 3 bases from J, with 14 bases in between. Here the CDR3 reads CASSPQGFSYEQYV. The CDR3 nucleotides read TGTGCCAGCAGTCCACAGGGTTTTAGCTACGAGCAGTACGTC.

Written as DNA, the CDR3 is TGCGCCAGCAGAACCGGGACAATTACCTACGAGCAGTACTTC. This encodes CASRTGTITYEQYF. The chain links TRBV10-2 to TRBJ2-7; D perhaps matches TRBD1 (6 bases). Trimming took off 6 bases at V and 2 bases at J, with 14 bases between the two ends. The CDR3 has 14 amino acids. Germline-derived CDR1 and CDR2 are WSHSY and SAAADI.

The chain combines TRBV11-2 with TRBJ1-2; D remains unclear. V was pared by 5 bases and J by 0 bases, with 19 bases between. The V gene's germline CDR1 is SGHAT and CDR2 FQNNGV. The CDR3 is 17 amino acids. CDR3 in DNA: TGTGCCAGCAGCCCCATCCAACGGAGAGGCACTAACTATGGCTACACCTTC. This encodes CASSPIQRRGTNYGYTF. The full variable domain, with the rest looked up from reference TRBV11-2 and TRBJ1-2, is EAGVAQSPRYKIIEKRQSVAFWCNPISGHATLYWYQQILGQGPKLLIQFQNNGVVDDSQLPKDRFSAERLKGVDSTLKIQPAKLEDSAVYLCASSPIQRRGTNYGYTFGSGTRLTVV.

The J gene is TRBJ1-1, the V gene TRBV5-1; possibly TRBD1 for D (5 bases). The CDR3 covers 15 residues. V was clipped by 4 bases and J by 0 bases, with 13 bases between them. The germline V gene has CDR1 SGHRS and CDR2 YFSETQ. CDR3 in DNA: TGCGCCAGCAGCGAAACCGGACAAATGAACACTGAAGCTTTCTTT. Translation: CASSETGQMNTEAFF. Variable domain in full (rest from reference TRBV5-1 and TRBJ1-1): KAGVTQTPRYLIKTRGQQVTLSCSPISGHRSVSWYQQTPGQGLQFLFEYFSETQRNKGNFPGRFSGRQFSNSRSEMNVSTLELGDSALYLCASSETGQMNTEAFFGQGTRLTVV.

CDR3 region: CASSLRTNYGYTF. CDR3 in DNA: TGTGCCAGCAGTTTGAGGACTAACTATGGCTACACCTTC. The chain couples TRBV27 to TRBJ1-2; D gene unclear. The CDR3 is made up of 13 amino acids. The germline CDR1 and CDR2 sequences are MNHEY and SMNVEV (reference sequence). V lost 3 bases and J 0 bases, leaving 5 bases between the germline ends.

This clone has just a few counts. V is TRBV29-1 and J is TRBJ1-5; maybe TRBD1 (5 bases). Germline V gene sequence: CDR1 SQVTM, CDR2 ANQGSEA. The CDR3 consists of 12 residues. Here the CDR3 reads CSRPGPNQPQHF. CDR3 bases: TGCAGTAGACCAGGGCCTAATCAGCCCCAGCATTTT.

This clone was recorded only once. The rearrangement uses TRBV4-3 and TRBJ2-5; TRBD1 matches at 7 bases. Germline values: CDR1 LGHNA, CDR2 YSLEER. This CDR3 contains 16 residues. Trimming took 4 bases from V and 1 from J; bases not matched to a gene: 9. Here the CDR3 reads CASSLFRTGIQETQYF. The CDR3 DNA sequence: TGCGCCAGCAGCCTCTTTCGGACAGGCATCCAAGAGACCCAGTACTTC.

The V and J genes are TRBV6-1 and TRBJ1-1; 8 bases align to TRBD1. V was clipped by 6 bases and J by 8 bases; unmatched bases: 14. The germline CDR1 and CDR2 sequences are MNHNS and SASEGT. The CDR3 length is 15 residues. The CDR3 spells CASRVDRAPTGEAFF. As DNA, the CDR3 is TGTGCCAGCAGGGTGGACAGGGCCCCTACCGGGGAAGCTTTCTTT.

The chain has TRBV7-6 and TRBJ1-3; possible D gene TRBD1, 5 bases. Germline V lookup: CDR1 SGHVS, CDR2 FNYEAQ. The CDR3 runs to 16 residues. The V and J ends lost 5 bases and 1 base respectively, with 15 bases between them. CDR3 amino acids: CASSLGGAGSGNTIYF. The CDR3 bases are TGTGCCAGCAGCCTAGGCGGGGCAGGTTCTGGAAACACCATATATTTT. Filled out from reference TRBV7-6 and TRBJ1-3, the complete variable domain reads GAGVSQSPRYKVTKRGQDVALRCDPISGHVSLYWYRQALGQGPEFLTYFNYEAQQDKSGLPNDRFSAERPEGSISTLTIQRTEQRDSAMYRCASSLGGAGSGNTIYFGEGSWLTVV.

This rearrangement joins TRBV9 to TRBJ2-1; the match to TRBD2 covers 10 bases. CDR3 size: 19 residues. Germline V gene sequence: CDR1 SGDLS, CDR2 YYNGEE. The V gene end was trimmed by 4 bases and the J gene end by 4 bases; junction bases not matched to a gene: 17. The CDR3 sequence is CASSPRSSTGLAEYNEQFF. The CDR3 nucleotides read TGTGCCAGCAGCCCCAGGTCGTCGACCGGACTAGCGGAGTACAATGAGCAGTTCTTC.

The chain carries TRBV4-3 and TRBJ2-7, with 9 bases fitting TRBD2. Germline trimming cut 0 bases from V and 4 bases from J; bases unmatched to any gene: 4. This CDR3 comprises 15 residues. Germline V gives CDR1 LGHNA, CDR2 YSLEER. This CDR3 is CASSQDSSGAYEQYF. DNA of the CDR3: TGCGCCAGCAGCCAAGATTCTAGCGGGGCGTACGAGCAGTACTTC.

The V and J genes are TRBV19 and TRBJ2-2; 10 nucleotides agree with TRBD2. V shed 8 bases, J shed 1 base, and the junction held 4 bases outside the gene matches. The germline CDR1 and CDR2 sequences are LNHDA and SQIVND (reference sequence). The CDR3 spans 15 residues. CDR3 sequence: CASQSSGGNTGELFF. CDR3 DNA: TGTGCCAGTCAATCTAGCGGGGGGAACACCGGGGAGCTGTTTTTT.

The V and J genes are TRBV7-2 and TRBJ2-5; the match to TRBD1 covers 10 bases. The CDR3 extends over 15 amino acids. Germline CDR1 is SGHTA and CDR2 is FQGNSA. V was pared by 7 bases and J by 7 bases, with 12 bases of the junction left unmatched. The CDR3 DNA sequence: TGTGCCAGCACCCCATCCGGGACAGGGGTCGGGACCCAGTACTTC. Amino acids: CASTPSGTGVGTQYF. Combining the CDR3 with reference TRBV7-2 and TRBJ2-5 gives the whole variable domain GAGVSQSPSNKVTEKGKDVELRCDPISGHTALYWYRQSLGQGLEFLIYFQGNSAPDKSGLPSDRFSAERTGGSVSTLTIQRTQQEDSAVYLCASTPSGTGVGTQYFGPGTRLLVL.

The V gene is TRBV5-1, the J gene TRBJ2-5; maybe TRBD2 (5 bases). Germline-derived CDR1 and CDR2 are SGHRS and YFSETQ. V was pared by 1 base and J by 9 bases, with 10 bases between. The CDR3 has 12 residues. The CDR3 spells CASSLHEEAQYF. DNA for the CDR3: TGCGCCAGCAGCTTGCACGAGGAGGCCCAGTACTTC. The variable domain in full, with the rest retrieved from reference TRBV5-1 and TRBJ2-5, is KAGVTQTPRYLIKTRGQQVTLSCSPISGHRSVSWYQQTPGQGLQFLFEYFSETQRNKGNFPGRFSGRQFSNSRSEMNVSTLELGDSALYLCASSLHEEAQYFGPGTRLLVL.

As DNA, the CDR3 is TGTGCCAGTAGTATTTTCGGGCAGGGGAATCAGCCCCAGCATTTT. This encodes CASSIFGQGNQPQHF. This sequence joins TRBV19 and TRBJ1-5; tentatively, D is TRBD1 (6 bases). The V gene's germline CDR1 is LNHDA and CDR2 SQIVND (reference sequence). The CDR3 sequence is 15 residues long. Trimming removed 3 bases at V and 4 bases at J, with 13 bases between.

Points on this clone: This CDR3 is also generated by other DNA sequences in the sample. This chain joins TRBV4-3 and TRBJ1-1; perhaps TRBD1 as D (5 bases). This CDR3 comprises 14 residues. V lost 1 base and J 1 base, leaving 7 bases between the germline ends. CDR1 is LGHNA, CDR2 YSLEER, per germline. CDR3 sequence reads: CASSQVTGNTEAFF. CDR3 bases: TGCGCCAGCAGCCAAGTTACAGGGAACACTGAAGCTTTCTTT.

This clone is a singleton in its sample. The V gene is TRBV10-2, the J gene TRBJ1-5, with 9 positions matching TRBD1. In germline, CDR1 is WSHSY, CDR2 SAAADI. V shed 7 bases, J shed 5 bases, and the junction held 9 bases outside the gene matches. The CDR3 is 15 residues long. CDR3 in amino acids: CASTSRDREHQPQHF. The CDR3 DNA reads TGCGCCAGCACCTCTCGGGACAGGGAGCATCAGCCCCAGCATTTT.

The chain couples TRBV4-1 to TRBJ1-1; D is undetermined. The germline V gene encodes CDR1 MGHRA and CDR2 YSYEKL. V was trimmed by 1 base and J by 1 base, leaving 13 bases between them. The CDR3 contains 16 residues. CDR3 nucleotides: TGCGCCAGCAGCCAAGCAGGCCCCGTCCGGAACACTGAAGCTTTCTTT. This gives the protein CASSQAGPVRNTEAFF.

The CDR3 DNA reads TGCAGCGTTCAAACGACAGGGGACACTGAAGCTTTCTTT. Its translation is CSVQTTGDTEAFF. The chain recombines TRBV29-1 with TRBJ1-1; 8 bases map to TRBD1. V lost 5 bases to trimming and J lost 3 bases; unmatched junction nucleotides: 5. The CDR3 runs to 13 residues. CDR1 is SQVTM and CDR2 is ANQGSEA in the germline V gene.